The 27 T cell receptor beta chains reported below all come from one sample, sequenced in a study of T cells in Graves' hyperthyroidism and ophthalmopathy. RNA transcripts yielded amplified TCR beta CDR3 regions. RT-PCR in the first round (using the HTBI primer set) targeted the TCR CDR3. From the multiplex PCR reads, TCRdb called clonotypes with MiXCR, one entry per CDR3 protein. The sample yields approximately 420,000 distinct CDR3 sequences, 14% to 15% seen once. Sequenced input: blood. The source of these receptors is a woman in her 30s with Graves' hyperthyroidism.

This clonotype was seen a few times. The chain links TRBV7-9 to TRBJ2-1; possibly TRBD1 for D (6 bases). Germline V CDR1 and CDR2: SEHNR, FQNEAQ (reference sequence). The CDR3 runs 16 residues. The V gene lost 1 base and the J gene lost 4 bases, with 14 bases spanning the gap. The chain's CDR3 is CASSLGPGVRYNEQFF. CDR3 nucleotide sequence: TGTGCCAGCAGCTTAGGACCAGGGGTACGTTACAATGAGCAGTTCTTC. The whole variable domain, filled in from reference TRBV7-9 and TRBJ2-1, reads DTGVSQNPRHKITKRGQNVTFRCDPISEHNRLYWYRQTLGQGPEFLTYFQNEAQLEKSRLLSDRFSAERPKGSFSTLEIQRTEQGDSAMYLCASSLGPGVRYNEQFFGPGTRLTVL.

This clonotype was recorded at least ten times. The chain joins TRBV12-3 or TRBV12-4 to TRBJ2-5; D possibly uses TRBD1 or TRBD2 (7 bases each). V gave up 1 base and J gave up 5 bases, with 26 bases separating them. The CDR3 is 19 residues long. The CDR3 region has the DNA TGTGCCAGCAGTTTAGTCGAGGGAGCGGGACAGCGGCCCCGGGAGACCCAGTACTTC. This sequence encodes CASSLVEGAGQRPRETQYF.

The rearrangement links TRBV7-9 to TRBJ2-2, with 7 bases fitting TRBD2. This CDR3 is built from 16 residues. J lost 5 bases, V lost 3 bases, and 9 bases had no gene match. Germline loops: CDR1 SEHNR, CDR2 FQNEAQ (reference sequence). The CDR3, as DNA: TGTGCCAGCAGCTTCTTCGGGGGAGGGACTACCGGGGAGCTGTTTTTT. It specifies CASSFFGGGTTGELFF.

Many counts were recorded for this clonotype. The chain employs TRBV27 and TRBJ1-2; 9 bases are a match to TRBD1. Germline V CDR1 and CDR2: MNHEY, SMNVEV (reference sequence). V lost 6 bases to trimming and J lost 4 bases; unmatched junction nucleotides: 18. This CDR3 has 18 residues. CDR3 in amino acids: CASSPVPGQGSYGYGYTF. The CDR3 nucleotides are TGTGCCAGCAGCCCCGTCCCGGGACAGGGTTCTTACGGCTATGGCTACACCTTC.

This clonotype was picked up many times. This chain connects TRBV18 to TRBJ2-1; TRBD2 might be the D (6 bases). The CDR3 is 15 amino acids. Trimming shortened V by 3 bases and J by 8 bases, and 17 bases separated the two germline ends. The germline V gene encodes CDR1 KGHSH and CDR2 LQKENI. DNA of the CDR3: TGTGCCAGCTCACCTCAGCTAGCGTCAGTCGATGAGCAGTTCTTC. Translation gives CASSPQLASVDEQFF.

This clonotype was seen a few times. The genes are TRBV20-1 and TRBJ2-1; TRBD2 agrees at 8 bases. The V segment lost 6 bases and the J segment 2 bases; nucleotides outside the gene matches: 6. The CDR3 runs 14 residues. Germline V CDR1 and CDR2: DFQATT, SNEGSKA (reference sequence). The CDR3 bases are TGCAGTGCACTCGGGAGGGCCGCCTACAATGAGCAGTTCTTC. Its protein product is CSALGRAAYNEQFF.

The V gene is TRBV20-1, the J gene TRBJ1-2; 9 bases align to TRBD1. Trimming cost V 4 bases and J 4 bases; bases outside gene matches: 10. Germline V gives CDR1 DFQATT, CDR2 SNEGSKA (reference sequence). CDR3 length: 15 amino acids. CDR3: CSAMIPGTGIYGYTF. CDR3 DNA: TGCAGTGCTATGATTCCCGGGACAGGGATCTATGGCTACACCTTC.

About this clonotype: This may arise from a read error, as a much more abundant clone is one base away. The chain employs TRBV11-1 and TRBJ2-2, with D hard to call. CDR1 is SGHAT and CDR2 is FQDESV in the germline V gene (reference sequence). The length of the CDR3 is 17 residues. V lost 5 bases to trimming and J lost 0 bases, with 16 bases between them. In DNA, the CDR3 is TGTGCCAGCAGCCTCCCCCCGGCCCTCGCGAACACCGGGGAGCTGTTTTTT. Translated, it gives CASSLPPALANTGELFF.

This clonotype was detected a few times. The rearrangement links TRBV6-1 to TRBJ2-7; 8 bases fit TRBD1. V shed 8 bases and J 1 base; nucleotides not matched to a gene: 13. The CDR3 is 16 amino acids. CDR1 is MNHNS, CDR2 SASEGT, per germline. Written as DNA, the CDR3 is TGTGCCAGCGCCCGTGCAGGACAGGGTGGATCCTACGAGCAGTACTTC. Protein sequence: CASARAGQGGSYEQYF.

The chain recombines TRBV7-9 with TRBJ2-3; TRBD2 might be the D (7 bases). The germline V and J ends were trimmed by 1 base and 8 bases, with 13 bases remaining between them. This CDR3 spans 14 amino acids. The germline gives CDR1 SEHNR, CDR2 FQNEAQ (reference sequence). The CDR3 nucleotides read TGTGCCAGCAGCTTAGAGTCTGGGGGGGCTACGCAGTATTTT. Its translation: CASSLESGGATQYF.

This clonotype was observed many times. The CDR3 coding sequence is TGCAGTGCTAGATATGCGGGCCCATACAATGAGCAGTTCTTC. Protein: CSARYAGPYNEQFF. V gene TRBV20-1 combines with J gene TRBJ2-1, with a possible D match to TRBD2 (5 bases). This CDR3 is 14 amino acids long. Looked up from germline, CDR1 is DFQATT and CDR2 is SNEGSKA (reference sequence). V was clipped by 2 bases and J by 4 bases, with 12 bases between them.

V is TRBV29-1 and J is TRBJ1-3; possible D gene TRBD1, 6 bases. CDR3 length equals 13 residues. Per the germline V gene, CDR1 is SQVTM and CDR2 is ANQGSEA. Trimming shortened V by 5 bases and J by 4 bases, and 12 bases separated the two germline ends. Here the CDR3 DNA reads TGCAGCGTTACACAGGGTGCAGGAAACACCATATATTTT. It yields the protein CSVTQGAGNTIYF.

This clonotype was detected only once. The J gene is TRBJ2-1, the V gene TRBV2; 8 bases are shared with TRBD1. CDR3 size: 14 residues. The trim removed 3 bases at V and 12 bases at J, leaving 10 bases unmatched. CDR1 and CDR2 (germline): SNHLY, FYNNEI. DNA for the CDR3: TGTGCCAGCAGTGACAGGGGGCTGCATGGTGGGCAGTTCTTC. Amino acid sequence: CASSDRGLHGGQFF.

This clonotype was observed a handful of times. The gene calls are TRBV6-1 and TRBJ2-7; 12 bases match TRBD2. This CDR3 region has 16 residues. CDR1 and CDR2 (germline): MNHNS, SASEGT. Trimming took 6 bases from V and 4 from J; bases not matched to a gene: 10. CDR3: CASRTLAGGPEYEQYF. CDR3 nucleotides: TGTGCCAGCAGAACTCTAGCGGGAGGGCCTGAGTACGAGCAGTACTTC.

This clonotype turned up a few times. Germline is not matched at one junction end, which may reflect a read error. The V gene is TRBV20-1, the J gene TRBJ2-3; TRBD1 is a possible D gene (6 bases). This CDR3 comprises 15 residues. Germline assignment: CDR1 DFQATT and CDR2 SNEGSKA (reference sequence). The CDR3 reads CSATLRGPGLDTRYF. The DNA of the CDR3 is TGCAGTGCTACCCTCAGGGGACCGGGGTTGGATACGCGGTATTTT.

This clonotype was recorded a few times. The gene calls are TRBV14 and TRBJ2-3; D uncertain. Per germline, CDR1 SGHDN and CDR2 FVKESK. The V gene lost 5 bases and the J gene lost 2 bases, with 8 bases spanning the gap. The CDR3 runs to 13 residues. For the CDR3, the DNA is TGTGCCAGCAGCTCACAGAACACAGATACGCAGTATTTT. Its protein is CASSSQNTDTQYF. The full variable domain, its missing parts supplied by reference TRBV14 and TRBJ2-3, is EAGVTQFPSHSVIEKGQTVTLRCDPISGHDNLYWYRRVMGKEIKFLLHFVKESKQDESGMPNNRFLAERTGGTYSTLKVQPAELEDSGVYFCASSSQNTDTQYFGPGTRLTVL.

This clonotype was detected many times. The V and J genes are TRBV5-1 and TRBJ2-7; 7 bases map to TRBD2. V shed 4 bases and J 3 bases; nucleotides not matched to a gene: 10. Germline V gene data show CDR1 as SGHRS and CDR2 as YFSETQ. The CDR3 covers 15 residues. The CDR3 nucleotides are TGCGCCAGCAGCAGGGGACTATTTGGAGGCTACGAGCAGTACTTC. Its protein is CASSRGLFGGYEQYF. The entire variable domain, with the rest obtained from reference TRBV5-1 and TRBJ2-7, is as follows: KAGVTQTPRYLIKTRGQQVTLSCSPISGHRSVSWYQQTPGQGLQFLFEYFSETQRNKGNFPGRFSGRQFSNSRSEMNVSTLELGDSALYLCASSRGLFGGYEQYFGPGTRLTVT.

The chain combines TRBV9 with TRBJ2-3; D remains ambiguous. The CDR3 extends over 13 amino acids. V shed 7 bases and J shed 2 bases, with 11 bases lying between them. CDR1 is SGDLS, CDR2 YYNGEE, per germline. CDR3 nucleotides: TGTGCCAGCGGACCCGAGACCACAGATACGCAGTATTTT. It translates to CASGPETTDTQYF. The variable domain in full, completed from reference TRBV9 and TRBJ2-3, reads DSGVTQTPKHLITATGQRVTLRCSPRSGDLSVYWYQQSLDQGLQFLIQYYNGEERAKGNILERFSAQQFPDLHSELNLSSLELGDSALYFCASGPETTDTQYFGPGTRLTVL.

This clonotype was observed many times. V is TRBV5-6 and J is TRBJ1-2; D perhaps matches TRBD1 (5 bases). This CDR3 comprises 14 residues. Trimming removed 4 bases at V and 0 bases at J, with 10 bases between. Per germline, CDR1 SGHDT and CDR2 YYEEEE. DNA for the CDR3: TGTGCCAGCAGCCTGGGACCAACTAACTATGGCTACACCTTC. This translates into CASSLGPTNYGYTF.

This clonotype was found a few times. V and J are TRBV19 and TRBJ1-2; possible D gene TRBD1, 6 bases. CDR3 length: 12 amino acids. Per the germline V gene, CDR1 is LNHDA and CDR2 is SQIVND (reference sequence). Trimming shortened V by 8 bases and J by 1 base, and 8 bases separated the two germline ends. The CDR3: CASQQGNYGYTF. DNA for the CDR3: TGTGCCAGTCAACAGGGTAACTATGGCTACACCTTC.

This clonotype was detected many times. Here the CDR3 reads CSARDQTGGYEQYF. For the CDR3, the DNA is TGCAGTGCTAGAGATCAGACAGGGGGTTACGAGCAGTACTTC. The V and J genes are TRBV20-1 and TRBJ2-7; 9 nucleotides agree with TRBD1. The CDR3 is 14 amino acids. The germline V gene has CDR1 DFQATT and CDR2 SNEGSKA (reference sequence). J gave up 4 bases and V 0 bases, and 4 bases lay outside the gene matches.

This clonotype was seen repeatedly, ten times or more. The limits of the CDR3 on the DNA are not certain, so only TCRdb's listed CDR3 is given. CDR3 residues: CASSVASGSDEYF. The chain combines TRBV9 with TRBJ2-5. Ends included, the CDR3 has 13 residues. Germline CDR1 reads SGDLS; CDR2 reads YYNGEE.

This clonotype was observed at least ten times. This chain joins TRBV11-2 and TRBJ2-5; TRBD1 aligns across 7 bases. Germline loops: CDR1 SGHAT, CDR2 FQNNGV. J lost 2 bases, V lost 5 bases, and 2 bases had no gene match. This CDR3 is 13 amino acids long. The DNA of the CDR3 is TGTGCCAGCAGCAAGGGACAGCAAGAGACCCAGTACTTC. Its protein is CASSKGQQETQYF. Full variable domain (rest looked up from reference TRBV11-2 and TRBJ2-5): EAGVAQSPRYKIIEKRQSVAFWCNPISGHATLYWYQQILGQGPKLLIQFQNNGVVDDSQLPKDRFSAERLKGVDSTLKIQPAKLEDSAVYLCASSKGQQETQYFGPGTRLLVL.

The rearrangement joins TRBV7-3 to TRBJ2-3; D gene ambiguous. Germline V CDR1 and CDR2: SGHTA, FQGTGA. The V and J ends lost 4 bases and 4 bases respectively, with 9 bases between them. There are 13 residues in the CDR3. The DNA for the CDR3 is TGTGCCAGCAGCTCCTATAGAGCAGATACGCAGTATTTT. Translation gives CASSSYRADTQYF.

This clonotype was seen ten or more times. V gene TRBV7-9 combines with J gene TRBJ1-5; D remains ambiguous. Germline lookup yields CDR1 SEHNR and CDR2 FQNEAQ (reference sequence). V lost 1 base and J 5 bases, leaving 9 bases between the germline ends. The length of the CDR3 is 14 residues. The CDR3 reads CASSLGMADQPQHF. The CDR3, as DNA: TGTGCCAGCAGCTTAGGGATGGCTGATCAGCCCCAGCATTTT.

This clonotype has a count of ten or more. The V call is TRBV3-1, the J call TRBJ2-3, with D hard to call. Trimming shortened V by 4 bases and J by 6 bases, and 8 bases separated the two germline ends. Looked up from germline, CDR1 is LGHDT and CDR2 is YNNKEL (reference sequence). This CDR3 contains 12 residues. In DNA, the CDR3 is TGTGCCAGCAGCCCCCTAGGGGATACGCAGTATTTT. This sequence encodes CASSPLGDTQYF.

This chain connects TRBV5-6 to TRBJ1-4, with a possible D match to TRBD1 (5 bases). Germline assignment: CDR1 SGHDT and CDR2 YYEEEE. Trimming removed 2 bases from V and 8 bases from J, with 10 bases in between. This CDR3 region has 13 residues. CDR3 DNA sequence: TGTGCCAGCAGCTTTGGGACTGAGGAAAAACTGTTTTTT. Residues: CASSFGTEEKLFF. Full variable domain (missing parts from reference TRBV5-6 and TRBJ1-4): DAGVTQSPTHLIKTRGQQVTLRCSPKSGHDTVSWYQQALGQGPQFIFQYYEEEERQRGNFPDRFSGHQFPNYSSELNVNALLLGDSALYLCASSFGTEEKLFFGSGTQLSVL.